The sequence of this T cell receptor beta chain was determined in a study of T cells in Graves' hyperthyroidism and ophthalmopathy. This clonotype has a count of ten or more. Amplification targeted TCR beta CDR3 regions from RNA transcripts. The HTBI primer set served for first-round RT-PCR of the TCR CDR3. TCRdb re-called the multiplex PCR reads through MiXCR, storing one row per CDR3 protein. Of approximately 630,000 distinct CDR3 sequences in the sample, 15% to 20% were seen once. Trimming took off 5 bases at V and 2 bases at J, with 18 bases between the two ends. Germline assignment: CDR1 MDHEN and CDR2 SYDVKM. The CDR3 extends over 16 amino acids.

Source material: blood. The rearrangement joins TRBV28 to TRBJ1-1; possible D gene TRBD1, 6 bases. The source is a woman in her 30s with Graves' hyperthyroidism. The CDR3 region has the DNA TGTGCCAGCAGTACGGATTTGACAGGTCCTAACACTGAAGCTTTCTTT. Protein: CASSTDLTGPNTEAFF.